This TCR beta chain appears in the sequencing data of a study of glioma-infiltrating T cells. TCR alpha and beta CDR3 regions were amplified from RNA using iRepertoire nested multiplex PCR. Tissue mRNA or PBMC total RNA, 100-400 ng, went into one-step reverse transcription and amplification. In TCRdb, the multiplex PCR reads were re-called with MiXCR into one record per CDR3 protein. Here the sample spans fewer than 250,000 distinct CDR3 sequences, 30% to 40% being singletons. The CDR3 loop spans 13 amino acids. From germline, CDR1 is MNHEY and CDR2 SVGEGT. The V end was cut by 3 bases, the J end by 4 bases, with 8 bases between. This clonotype was seen ten or more times.

The chain has TRBV6-2 or TRBV6-3 and TRBJ2-3, with no clear D. The receptor comes from a human donor with low-grade glioma or glioblastoma, undergoing nonglioma brain surgery, or in good health (not recorded which). Sequenced material: glioma tissue, nonneoplastic brain tissue, or PBMCs (not recorded which). CDR3 nucleotide sequence: TGTGCCAGCAGTTATAGGCGGTCAGATACGCAGTATTTT. Translated, it gives CASSYRRSDTQYF.